Below, 12 T cell receptor beta chains from the same sample are listed, as sequenced in a study of neurological immune-mediated disorders. TCRdb re-called the 5' RACE reads with MiXCR, one entry per CDR3 protein. The table has some 18,000 distinct CDR3 sequences, approximately 7.9% seen once. Sequenced input: CD8+ T cells from blood. Receptor source: a woman aged 30 to 39 with HTLV-1-associated myelopathy (HAM/TSP).

Within the sample, this clonotype is medium-sized (0.01 to 0.1%). The V gene is TRBV5-6, the J gene TRBJ2-3, with 11 bases aligning to TRBD1. The V gene's germline CDR1 is SGHDT and CDR2 YYEEEE. The CDR3 length is 16 residues. The J segment lost 0 bases and the V segment lost 3 bases, leaving 3 bases of the junction unmatched. For the CDR3, the DNA is TGTGCCAGCAGCTGGGGGACAGGGGGAAGCACAGATACGCAGTATTTT. It is translated as CASSWGTGGSTDTQYF.

This clonotype was seen a handful of times. The chain couples TRBV21-1 to TRBJ1-1; the listed D gene, TRBD1, was not tested against the DNA. TRBV21-1 is noted as a pseudogene. CDR3 length: 17 residues. The CDR3 DNA reads TGTGCCAGCAGCGTAAGGACAGGGGGTAATAGGAAGCCTGAAGCTTTCTTT. Its protein is CASSVRTGGNRKPEAFF.

This clonotype was counted at least ten times. No DNA is shown, since the ends of the CDR3 on it are uncertain; the CDR3 is the one TCRdb lists. The chain is built from TRBV29-1 and TRBJ2-2; TRBD1, the table's D call, lacks a check against the DNA. The CDR3 is 13 amino acids in total, end residues counted. The germline V gene has CDR1 SQVTM and CDR2 ANQGSEA. This CDR3 is CSATGGTPGSCFF.

This clonotype was detected many times. This chain uses TRBV20-1 with TRBJ1-5, with D possibly matching TRBD1 (5 bases). Trimming cost V 4 bases and J 5 bases, with 18 bases left between them. Germline-derived CDR1 and CDR2 are DFQATT and SNEGSKA (reference sequence). The CDR3 has 15 amino acids. The DNA for the CDR3 is TGCAGTGCTAATCCTGAGGGACCTCGGGATCAGCCCCAGCATTTT. Encoded protein: CSANPEGPRDQPQHF.

This clonotype occurred many times. The CDR3 loop is CASSLVGQGDYGYTF. Written as DNA, the CDR3 is TGCGCCAGCAGCTTGGTGGGACAGGGAGACTATGGCTACACCTTC. This chain uses TRBV5-1 with TRBJ1-2, with TRBD1 matching over 9 bases. V shed 0 bases and J 3 bases; nucleotides not matched to a gene: 3. There are 15 residues in the CDR3. Looked up from germline, CDR1 is SGHRS and CDR2 is YFSETQ.

This clonotype was picked up many times. The gene calls are TRBV12-3 or TRBV12-4 and TRBJ2-1, with a weak D call TRBD1 (5 bases). This CDR3 spans 15 amino acids. V lost 4 bases, J lost 0 bases, and 10 bases lay in between. This chain's CDR3 is CASSSRASSYNEQFF. CDR3 DNA: TGTGCCAGCAGTTCCAGGGCAAGCTCCTACAATGAGCAGTTCTTC.

This clonotype was seen ten or more times. V is TRBV10-2 and J is TRBJ2-2; D remains unclear. V lost 4 bases and J 4 bases, leaving 10 bases between the germline ends. The germline CDR1 and CDR2 sequences are WSHSY and SAAADI. The CDR3 covers 14 residues. The DNA for the CDR3 is TGCGCCAGCAGTGTTCGCAGATCCACCGGGGAGCTGTTTTTT. The encoded protein is CASSVRRSTGELFF.

This clonotype has a count of ten or more. The genes are TRBV20-1 and TRBJ2-1; no firm D call. Germline CDR1 and CDR2: DFQATT and SNEGSKA (reference sequence). The CDR3 has 12 residues. Between the trimmed V and J ends, which lost 0 bases and 7 bases, there was a span of 7 bases. The CDR3 protein is CSARDLGNEQFF. DNA for the CDR3: TGCAGTGCTAGAGATCTCGGGAATGAGCAGTTCTTC.

This clonotype showed up many times. The chain joins TRBV5-1 to TRBJ2-1; a weak D match, TRBD1 (5 bases). V lost 2 bases and J 3 bases, leaving 9 bases between the germline ends. CDR1 is SGHRS, CDR2 YFSETQ, per germline. The CDR3 consists of 14 residues. Here the CDR3 DNA reads TGCGCCAGCAGCTTCTCTAGGGGCTACAATGAGCAGTTCTTC. Translating it yields CASSFSRGYNEQFF.

This clonotype was observed at least ten times. V and J are TRBV6-2 or TRBV6-3 and TRBJ2-7, with a weak D call TRBD1 (5 bases). V was trimmed by 0 bases and J by 3 bases, leaving 9 bases between them. The CDR3 is 14 residues long. CDR1 and CDR2 from the germline V gene are MNHEY and SVGEGT. CDR3: CASSYSTDIYEQYF. The DNA for the CDR3 is TGTGCCAGCAGTTACTCGACGGACATCTACGAGCAGTACTTC.

This clonotype appeared many times. The chain joins TRBV5-1 to TRBJ1-6, with a weak D call TRBD1 (5 bases). Germline values: CDR1 SGHRS, CDR2 YFSETQ. The ends were cut back, 2 bases at V and 5 bases at J, with 8 bases in the middle. The CDR3 loop spans 14 amino acids. The CDR3 region has the DNA TGCGCCAGCAGCTTTAAAGGGGATAATTCACCCCTCCACTTT. Protein product: CASSFKGDNSPLHF. The full variable domain, its missing parts supplied by reference TRBV5-1 and TRBJ1-6, is KAGVTQTPRYLIKTRGQQVTLSCSPISGHRSVSWYQQTPGQGLQFLFEYFSETQRNKGNFPGRFSGRQFSNSRSEMNVSTLELGDSALYLCASSFKGDNSPLHFGNGTRLTVT.

This clonotype was seen many times. The chain combines TRBV7-8 with TRBJ2-1; 10 nucleotides match TRBD2. This CDR3 contains 16 residues. Germline lookup yields CDR1 SGHVS and CDR2 FQNEAQ. The J segment lost 7 bases and the V segment lost 2 bases, leaving 8 bases of the junction unmatched. The CDR3 DNA reads TGTGCCAGCAGCTTATTTGGTAGCGGGGGGCATAATGAGCAGTTCTTC. Translated: CASSLFGSGGHNEQFF. The whole variable domain, remainder taken from reference TRBV7-8 and TRBJ2-1, is GAGVSQSPRYKVAKRGQDVALRCDPISGHVSLFWYQQALGQGPEFLTYFQNEAQLDKSGLPSDRFFAERPEGSVSTLKIQRTQQEDSAVYLCASSLFGSGGHNEQFFGPGTRLTVL.